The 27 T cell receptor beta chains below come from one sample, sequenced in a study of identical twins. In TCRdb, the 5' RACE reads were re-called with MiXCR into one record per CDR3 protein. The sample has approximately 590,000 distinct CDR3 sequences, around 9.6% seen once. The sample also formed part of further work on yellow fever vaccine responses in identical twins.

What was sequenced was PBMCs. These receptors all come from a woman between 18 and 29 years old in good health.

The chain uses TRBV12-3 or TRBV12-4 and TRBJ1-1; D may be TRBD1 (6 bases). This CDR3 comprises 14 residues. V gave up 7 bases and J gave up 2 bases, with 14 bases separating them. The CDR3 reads CASNAGGGNTEAFF. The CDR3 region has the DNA TGTGCCAGCAACGCCGGGGGGGGCAACACTGAAGCTTTCTTT.

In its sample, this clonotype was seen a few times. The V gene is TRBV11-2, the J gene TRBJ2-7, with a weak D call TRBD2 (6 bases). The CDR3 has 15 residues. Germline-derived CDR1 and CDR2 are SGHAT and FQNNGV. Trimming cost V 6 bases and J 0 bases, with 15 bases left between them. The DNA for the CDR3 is TGTGCCAGCAGGCACGGGACTCCTAGCTCCTACGAGCAGTACTTC. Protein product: CASRHGTPSSYEQYF.

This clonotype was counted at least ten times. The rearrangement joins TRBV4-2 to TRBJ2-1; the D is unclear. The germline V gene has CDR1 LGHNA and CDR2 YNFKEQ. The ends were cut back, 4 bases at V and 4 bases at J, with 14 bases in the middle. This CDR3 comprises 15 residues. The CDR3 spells CASSPQASLYNEQFF. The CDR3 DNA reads TGTGCCAGCAGCCCCCAAGCGTCGCTGTACAATGAGCAGTTCTTC.

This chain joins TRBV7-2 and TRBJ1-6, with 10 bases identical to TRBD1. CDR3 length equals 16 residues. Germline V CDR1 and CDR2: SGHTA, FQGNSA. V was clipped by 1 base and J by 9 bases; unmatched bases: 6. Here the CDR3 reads CASSLGPDRGISPLHF. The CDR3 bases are TGTGCCAGCAGCTTAGGCCCGGACAGGGGGATTTCACCCCTCCACTTT.

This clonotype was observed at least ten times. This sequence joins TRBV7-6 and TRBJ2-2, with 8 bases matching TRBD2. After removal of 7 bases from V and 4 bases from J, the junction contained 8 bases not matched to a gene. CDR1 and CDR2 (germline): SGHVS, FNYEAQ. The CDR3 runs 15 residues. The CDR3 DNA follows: TGTGCCAGCACCGGGGGGGAGGTGGGCACCGGGGAGCTGTTTTTT. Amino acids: CASTGGEVGTGELFF.

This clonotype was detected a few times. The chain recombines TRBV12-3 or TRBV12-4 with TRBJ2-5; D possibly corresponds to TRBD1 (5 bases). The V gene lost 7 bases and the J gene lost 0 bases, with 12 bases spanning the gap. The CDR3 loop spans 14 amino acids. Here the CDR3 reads CASTLGPYQETQYF. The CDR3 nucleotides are TGTGCCAGCACCCTGGGGCCGTACCAAGAGACCCAGTACTTC.

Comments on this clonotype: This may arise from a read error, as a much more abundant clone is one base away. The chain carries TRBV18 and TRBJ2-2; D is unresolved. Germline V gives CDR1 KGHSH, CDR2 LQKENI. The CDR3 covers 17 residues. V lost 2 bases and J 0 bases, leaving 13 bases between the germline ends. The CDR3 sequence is CASSPNRRSTNTGELFF. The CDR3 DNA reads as TGTGCCAGCTCACCAAACAGACGGTCCACGAACACCGGGGAGCTGTTTTTT.

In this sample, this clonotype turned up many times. The CDR3 reads CASTGRYTDTQYF. CDR3 DNA sequence: TGTGCCAGCACAGGGCGGTACACAGATACGCAGTATTTT. The genes are TRBV25-1 and TRBJ2-3, with a weak D call TRBD1 (5 bases). The CDR3 spans 13 residues. Germline-derived CDR1 and CDR2 are MGHDK and SYGVNS. The V end lost 7 bases, the J end lost 2 bases, and 10 bases lay between the germline ends.

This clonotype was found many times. In DNA, the CDR3 is TGTGCCAGCAGCCAGGTCTCCTACGAGCAGTACTTC. It is translated as CASSQVSYEQYF. The rearrangement joins TRBV3-1 to TRBJ2-7, with unresolved D. CDR3 length: 12 residues. The germline V gene has CDR1 LGHDT and CDR2 YNNKEL (reference sequence). The ends were cut back, 3 bases at V and 0 bases at J, with 3 bases in the middle.

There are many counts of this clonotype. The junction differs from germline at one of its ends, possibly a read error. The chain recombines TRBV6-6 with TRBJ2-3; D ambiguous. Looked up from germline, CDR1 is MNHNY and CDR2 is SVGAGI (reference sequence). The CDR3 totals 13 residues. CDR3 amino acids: CASSYAGTDTQYF. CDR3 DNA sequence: TGCGCCAGCAGTTACGCTGGGACAGATACGCAGTATTTT.

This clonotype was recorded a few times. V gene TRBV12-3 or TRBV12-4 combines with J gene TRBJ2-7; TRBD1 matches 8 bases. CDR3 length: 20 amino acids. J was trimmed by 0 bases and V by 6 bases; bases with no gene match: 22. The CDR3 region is CASSHLGGAPGTGRSYEQYF. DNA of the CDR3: TGTGCCAGCAGCCACCTCGGCGGGGCACCCGGGACAGGTCGCTCCTACGAGCAGTACTTC.

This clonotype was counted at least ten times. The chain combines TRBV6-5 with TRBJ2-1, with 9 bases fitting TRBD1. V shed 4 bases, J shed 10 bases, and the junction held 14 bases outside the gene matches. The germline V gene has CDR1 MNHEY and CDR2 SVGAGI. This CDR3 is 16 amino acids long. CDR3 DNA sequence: TGTGCCAGCAGTTTCTTCCGGGACAGGGAGACTTGGGAGCAGTTCTTC. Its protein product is CASSFFRDRETWEQFF.

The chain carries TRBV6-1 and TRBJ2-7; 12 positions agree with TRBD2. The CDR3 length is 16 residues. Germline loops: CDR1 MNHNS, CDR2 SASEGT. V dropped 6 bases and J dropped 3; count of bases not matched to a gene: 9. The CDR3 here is CASSRTTSGRLYEQYF. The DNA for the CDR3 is TGTGCCAGCAGCCGCACTACTAGCGGGAGGCTCTACGAGCAGTACTTC.

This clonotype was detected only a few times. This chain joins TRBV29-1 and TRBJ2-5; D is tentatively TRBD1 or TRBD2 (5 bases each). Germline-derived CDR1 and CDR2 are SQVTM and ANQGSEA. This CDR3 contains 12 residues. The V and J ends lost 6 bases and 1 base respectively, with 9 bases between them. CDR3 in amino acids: CSVGTSQETQYF. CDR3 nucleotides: TGCAGCGTCGGGACCTCCCAAGAGACCCAGTACTTC.

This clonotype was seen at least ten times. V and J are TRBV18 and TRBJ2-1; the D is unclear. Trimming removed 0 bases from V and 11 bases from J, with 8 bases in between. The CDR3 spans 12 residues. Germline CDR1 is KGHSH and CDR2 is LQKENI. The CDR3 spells CASSPPMVKQFF. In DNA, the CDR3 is TGTGCCAGCTCACCACCGATGGTGAAGCAGTTCTTC.

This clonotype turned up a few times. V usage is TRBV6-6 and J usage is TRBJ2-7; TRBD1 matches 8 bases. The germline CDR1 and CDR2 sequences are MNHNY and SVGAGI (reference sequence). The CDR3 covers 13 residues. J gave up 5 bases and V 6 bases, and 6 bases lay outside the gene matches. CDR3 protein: CASRDRVGDEQYF. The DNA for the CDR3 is TGTGCCAGCAGGGACAGGGTCGGAGACGAGCAGTACTTC.

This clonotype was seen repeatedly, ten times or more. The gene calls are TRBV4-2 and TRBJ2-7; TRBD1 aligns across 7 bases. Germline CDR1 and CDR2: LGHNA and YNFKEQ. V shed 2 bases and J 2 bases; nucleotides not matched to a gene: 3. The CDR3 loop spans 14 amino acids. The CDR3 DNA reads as TGTGCCAGCAGCCAAACACAGGGGCCCTACGAGCAGTACTTC. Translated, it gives CASSQTQGPYEQYF.

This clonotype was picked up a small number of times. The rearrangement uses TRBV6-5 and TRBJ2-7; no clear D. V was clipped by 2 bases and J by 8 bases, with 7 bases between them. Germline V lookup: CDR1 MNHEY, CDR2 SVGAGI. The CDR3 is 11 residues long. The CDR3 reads CASSYLGQQYF. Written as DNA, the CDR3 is TGTGCCAGCAGTTACCTCGGCCAGCAGTACTTC.

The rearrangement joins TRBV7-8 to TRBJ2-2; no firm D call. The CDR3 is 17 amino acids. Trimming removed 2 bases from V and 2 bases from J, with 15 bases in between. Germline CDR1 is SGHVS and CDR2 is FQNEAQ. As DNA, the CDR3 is TGTGCCAGCAGCTTAATATTAGGCACTATAAACACCGGGGAGCTGTTTTTT. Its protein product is CASSLILGTINTGELFF.

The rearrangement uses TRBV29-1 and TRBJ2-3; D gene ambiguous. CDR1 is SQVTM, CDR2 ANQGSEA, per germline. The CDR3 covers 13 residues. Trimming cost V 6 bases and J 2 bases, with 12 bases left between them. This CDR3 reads CSVPGFPTDTQYF. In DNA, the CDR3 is TGCAGCGTACCGGGTTTCCCCACAGATACGCAGTATTTT.

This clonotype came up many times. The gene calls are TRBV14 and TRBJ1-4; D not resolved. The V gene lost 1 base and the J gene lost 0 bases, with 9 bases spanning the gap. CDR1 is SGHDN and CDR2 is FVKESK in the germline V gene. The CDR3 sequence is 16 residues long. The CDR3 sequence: CASSQVSWSTNEKLFF. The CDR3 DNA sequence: TGTGCCAGCAGCCAAGTCTCATGGTCAACTAATGAAAAACTGTTTTTT.

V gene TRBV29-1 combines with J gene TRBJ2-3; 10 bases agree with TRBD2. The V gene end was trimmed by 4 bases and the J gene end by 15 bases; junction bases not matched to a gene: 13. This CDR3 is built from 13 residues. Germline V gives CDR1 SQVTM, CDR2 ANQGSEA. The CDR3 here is CSVGLAGAQRGYF. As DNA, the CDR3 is TGCAGCGTTGGGCTAGCGGGGGCCCAACGTGGTTATTTT.

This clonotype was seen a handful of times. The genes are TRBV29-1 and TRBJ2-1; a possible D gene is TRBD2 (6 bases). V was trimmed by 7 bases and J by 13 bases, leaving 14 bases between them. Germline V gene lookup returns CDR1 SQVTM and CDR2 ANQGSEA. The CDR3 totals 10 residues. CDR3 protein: CSAGLPIQFF. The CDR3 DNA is TGCAGCGCAGGACTACCCATTCAGTTCTTC.

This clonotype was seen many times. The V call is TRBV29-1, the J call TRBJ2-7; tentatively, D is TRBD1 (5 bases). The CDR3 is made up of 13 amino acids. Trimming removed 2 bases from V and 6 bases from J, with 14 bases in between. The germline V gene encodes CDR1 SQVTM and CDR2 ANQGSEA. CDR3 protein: CSVEFLRDGEQYF. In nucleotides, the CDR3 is TGCAGCGTTGAATTTCTCAGGGATGGCGAGCAGTACTTC.

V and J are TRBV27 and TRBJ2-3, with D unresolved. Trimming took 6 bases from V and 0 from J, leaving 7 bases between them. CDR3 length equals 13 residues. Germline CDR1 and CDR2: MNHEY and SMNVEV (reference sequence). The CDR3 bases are TGTGCCAGCAGAGGCGACAGCACAGATACGCAGTATTTT. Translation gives CASRGDSTDTQYF.

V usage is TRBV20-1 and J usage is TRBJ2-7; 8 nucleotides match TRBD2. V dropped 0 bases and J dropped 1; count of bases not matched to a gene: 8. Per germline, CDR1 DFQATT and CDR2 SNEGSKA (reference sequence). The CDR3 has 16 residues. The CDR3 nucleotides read TGCAGTGCTAGAGATAGTAGCGGGATCCTATCCTACGAGCAGTACTTC. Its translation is CSARDSSGILSYEQYF.

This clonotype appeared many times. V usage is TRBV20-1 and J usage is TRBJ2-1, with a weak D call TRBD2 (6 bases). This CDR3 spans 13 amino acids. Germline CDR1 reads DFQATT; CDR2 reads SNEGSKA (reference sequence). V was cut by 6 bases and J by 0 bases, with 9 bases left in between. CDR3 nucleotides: TGCAGTGCCGGCGGGGTCTCCTACAATGAGCAGTTCTTC. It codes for CSAGGVSYNEQFF.